This T cell receptor beta chain was sequenced during a study of blood T cell repertoires in COVID-19. Whole-study context: The analysed material was cDNA or gDNA that came from T cells, B-cell-depleted T cells, or PBMCs.

Germline values: CDR1 LNHDA, CDR2 SQIVND (reference sequence). The CDR3 totals 15 residues. Trimming cost V 0 bases and J 0 bases, with 9 bases left between them. Here immunoSEQ multiplex PCR was the method, and the copy in TCRdb shows in-frame clones only, minus some. The profile shows 200,000 to 300,000 clones, around 88% of them singletons. Participants came from 24 US areas, aged about 18 to 89 years. Recovery meant two consecutive negative NP/OP PCR tests, professional clearance, or resolved symptoms. This rearrangement joins TRBV19 to TRBJ2-7; D not resolved. The sequenced material came from PBMCs or T cells enriched from blood (not recorded which). The sequence derives from a woman aged 45 to 65 who had recovered from COVID-19. CDR3 coding DNA: TGTGCCAGTAGTATAGAGGGCCGTAGCTCCTACGAGCAGTACTTC. Translated: CASSIEGRSSYEQYF.